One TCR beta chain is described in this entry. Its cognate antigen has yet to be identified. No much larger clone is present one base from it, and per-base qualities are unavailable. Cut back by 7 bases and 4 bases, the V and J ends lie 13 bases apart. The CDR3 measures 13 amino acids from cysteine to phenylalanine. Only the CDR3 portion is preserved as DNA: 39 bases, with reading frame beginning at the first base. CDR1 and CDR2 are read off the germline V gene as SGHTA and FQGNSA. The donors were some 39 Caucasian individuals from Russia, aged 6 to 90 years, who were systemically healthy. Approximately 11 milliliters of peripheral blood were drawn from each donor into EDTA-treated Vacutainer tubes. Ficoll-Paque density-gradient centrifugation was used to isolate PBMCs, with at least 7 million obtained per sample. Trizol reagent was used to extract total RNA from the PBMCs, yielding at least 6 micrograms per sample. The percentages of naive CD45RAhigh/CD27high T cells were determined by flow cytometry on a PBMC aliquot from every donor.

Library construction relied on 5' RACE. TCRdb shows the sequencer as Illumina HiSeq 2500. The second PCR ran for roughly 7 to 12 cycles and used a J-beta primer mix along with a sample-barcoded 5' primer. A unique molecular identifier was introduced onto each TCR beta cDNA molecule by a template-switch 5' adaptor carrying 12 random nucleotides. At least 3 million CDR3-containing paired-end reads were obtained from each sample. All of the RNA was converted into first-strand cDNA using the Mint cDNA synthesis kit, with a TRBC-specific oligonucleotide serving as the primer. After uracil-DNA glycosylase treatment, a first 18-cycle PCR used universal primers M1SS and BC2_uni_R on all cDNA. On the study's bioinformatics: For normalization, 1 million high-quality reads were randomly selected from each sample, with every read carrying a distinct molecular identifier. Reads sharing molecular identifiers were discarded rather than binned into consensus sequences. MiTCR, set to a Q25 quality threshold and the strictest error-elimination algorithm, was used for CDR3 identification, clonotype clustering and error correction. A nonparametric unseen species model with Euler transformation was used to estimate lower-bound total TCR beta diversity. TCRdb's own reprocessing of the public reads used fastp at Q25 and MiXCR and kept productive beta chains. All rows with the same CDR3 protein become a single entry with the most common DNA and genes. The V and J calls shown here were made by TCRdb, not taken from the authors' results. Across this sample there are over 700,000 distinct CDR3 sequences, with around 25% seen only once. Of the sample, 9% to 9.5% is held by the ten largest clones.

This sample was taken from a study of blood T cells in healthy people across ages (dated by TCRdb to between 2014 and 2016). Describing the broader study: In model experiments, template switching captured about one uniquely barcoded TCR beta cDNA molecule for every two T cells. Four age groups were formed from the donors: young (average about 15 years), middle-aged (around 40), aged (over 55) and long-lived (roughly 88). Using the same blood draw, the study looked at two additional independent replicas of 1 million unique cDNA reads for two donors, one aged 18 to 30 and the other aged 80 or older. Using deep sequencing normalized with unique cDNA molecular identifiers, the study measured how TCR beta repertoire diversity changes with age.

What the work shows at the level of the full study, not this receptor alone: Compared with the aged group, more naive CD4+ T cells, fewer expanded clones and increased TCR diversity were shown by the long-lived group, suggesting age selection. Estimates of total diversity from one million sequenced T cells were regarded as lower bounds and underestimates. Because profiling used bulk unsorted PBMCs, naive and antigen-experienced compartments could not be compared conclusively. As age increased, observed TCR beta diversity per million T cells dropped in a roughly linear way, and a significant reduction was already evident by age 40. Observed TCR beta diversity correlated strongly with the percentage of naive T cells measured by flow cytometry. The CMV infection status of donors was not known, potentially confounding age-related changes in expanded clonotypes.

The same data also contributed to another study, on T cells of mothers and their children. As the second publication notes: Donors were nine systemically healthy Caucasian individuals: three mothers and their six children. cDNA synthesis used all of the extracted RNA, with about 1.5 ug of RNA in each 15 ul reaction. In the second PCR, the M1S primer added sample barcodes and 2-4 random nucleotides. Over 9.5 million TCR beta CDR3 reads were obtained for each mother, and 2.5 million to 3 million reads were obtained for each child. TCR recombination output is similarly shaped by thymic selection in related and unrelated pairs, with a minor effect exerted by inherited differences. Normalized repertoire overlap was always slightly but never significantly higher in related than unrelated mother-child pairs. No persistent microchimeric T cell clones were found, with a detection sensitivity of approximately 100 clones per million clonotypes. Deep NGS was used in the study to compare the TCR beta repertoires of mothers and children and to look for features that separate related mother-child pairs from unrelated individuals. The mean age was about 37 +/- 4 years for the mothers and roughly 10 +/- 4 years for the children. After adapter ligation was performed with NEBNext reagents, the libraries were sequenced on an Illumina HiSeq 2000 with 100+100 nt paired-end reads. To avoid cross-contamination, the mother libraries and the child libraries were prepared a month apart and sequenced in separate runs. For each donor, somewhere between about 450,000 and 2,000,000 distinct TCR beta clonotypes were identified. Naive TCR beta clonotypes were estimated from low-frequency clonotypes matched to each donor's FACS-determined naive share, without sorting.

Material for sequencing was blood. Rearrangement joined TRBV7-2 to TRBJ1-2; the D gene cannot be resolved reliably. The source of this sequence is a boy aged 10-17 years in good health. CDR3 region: CASNRLSIYGYTF. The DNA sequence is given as TGTGCCAGCAACCGCCTCTCTATCTATGGCTACACCTTC.